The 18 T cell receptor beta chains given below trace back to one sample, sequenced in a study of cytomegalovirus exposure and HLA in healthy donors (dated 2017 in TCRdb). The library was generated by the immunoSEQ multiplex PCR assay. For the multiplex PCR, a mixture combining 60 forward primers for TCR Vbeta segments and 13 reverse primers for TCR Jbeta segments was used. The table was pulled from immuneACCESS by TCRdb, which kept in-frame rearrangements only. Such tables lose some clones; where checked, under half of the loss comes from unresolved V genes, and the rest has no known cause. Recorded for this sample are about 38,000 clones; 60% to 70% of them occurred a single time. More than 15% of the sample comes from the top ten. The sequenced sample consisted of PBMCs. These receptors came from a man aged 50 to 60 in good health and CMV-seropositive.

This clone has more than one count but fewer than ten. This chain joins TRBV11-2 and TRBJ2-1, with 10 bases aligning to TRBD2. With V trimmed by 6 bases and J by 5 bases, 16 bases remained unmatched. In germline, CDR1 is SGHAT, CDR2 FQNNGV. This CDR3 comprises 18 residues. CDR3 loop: CASRDSGGRVPHNNEQFF. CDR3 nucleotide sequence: TGTGCCAGCAGAGATAGCGGGGGGCGCGTACCTCATAACAATGAGCAGTTCTTC.

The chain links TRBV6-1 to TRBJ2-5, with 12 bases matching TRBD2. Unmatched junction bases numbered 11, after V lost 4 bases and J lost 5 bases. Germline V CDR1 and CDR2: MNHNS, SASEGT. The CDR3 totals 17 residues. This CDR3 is CASSVLGRLAGVETQYF. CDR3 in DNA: TGTGCCAGCAGTGTTTTAGGGAGACTAGCGGGGGTGGAGACCCAGTACTTC.

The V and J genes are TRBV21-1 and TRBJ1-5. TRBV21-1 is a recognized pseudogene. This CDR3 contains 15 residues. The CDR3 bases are TGTGCCAGCAGCAACGGAAGAGAGGGATCTCAGCCCCAGCATTTT. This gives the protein CASSNGREGSQPQHF.

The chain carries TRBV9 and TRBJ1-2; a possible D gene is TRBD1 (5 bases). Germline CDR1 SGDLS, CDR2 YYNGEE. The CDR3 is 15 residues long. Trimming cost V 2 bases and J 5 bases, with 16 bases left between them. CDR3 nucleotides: TGTGCCAGCAGCGTTGATCCTACGGGGGGATATGGCTACACCTTC. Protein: CASSVDPTGGYGYTF.

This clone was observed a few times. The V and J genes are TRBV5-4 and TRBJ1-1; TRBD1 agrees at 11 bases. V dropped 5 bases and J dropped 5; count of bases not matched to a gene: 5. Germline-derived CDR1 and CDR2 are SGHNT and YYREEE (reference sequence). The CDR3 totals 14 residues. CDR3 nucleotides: TGTGCCAGCAGTCTGGACAGGGGGCGAACTGAAGCTTTCTTT. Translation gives CASSLDRGRTEAFF.

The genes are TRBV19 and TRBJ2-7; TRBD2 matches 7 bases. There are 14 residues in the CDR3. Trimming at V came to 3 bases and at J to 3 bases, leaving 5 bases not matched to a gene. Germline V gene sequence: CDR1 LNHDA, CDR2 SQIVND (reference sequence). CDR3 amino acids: CASSIREGFYEQYF. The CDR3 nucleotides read TGTGCCAGTAGTATCAGGGAGGGTTTCTACGAGCAGTACTTC.

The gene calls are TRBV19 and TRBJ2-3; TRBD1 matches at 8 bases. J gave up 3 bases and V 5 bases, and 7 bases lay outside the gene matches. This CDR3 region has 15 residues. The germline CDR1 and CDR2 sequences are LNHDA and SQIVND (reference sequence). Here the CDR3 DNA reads TGTGCCAGTAGTCCACGACAGGGGAGGACAGATACGCAGTATTTT. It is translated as CASSPRQGRTDTQYF.

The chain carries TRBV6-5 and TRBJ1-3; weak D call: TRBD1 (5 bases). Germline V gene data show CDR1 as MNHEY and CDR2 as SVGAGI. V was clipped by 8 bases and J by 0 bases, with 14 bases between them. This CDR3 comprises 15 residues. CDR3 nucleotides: TGTGCCAGCGGGATTCAAGGGGCCTCTGGAAACACCATATATTTT. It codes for CASGIQGASGNTIYF.

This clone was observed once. CDR3 region: CSVGPMTVNYGYTF. Here the CDR3 DNA reads TGCAGCGTAGGCCCAATGACAGTTAACTATGGCTACACCTTC. This chain connects TRBV29-1 to TRBJ1-2; D might be TRBD1 (5 bases). This CDR3 contains 14 residues. V lost 6 bases to trimming and J lost 1 base, with 15 bases between them. The germline gives CDR1 SQVTM, CDR2 ANQGSEA.

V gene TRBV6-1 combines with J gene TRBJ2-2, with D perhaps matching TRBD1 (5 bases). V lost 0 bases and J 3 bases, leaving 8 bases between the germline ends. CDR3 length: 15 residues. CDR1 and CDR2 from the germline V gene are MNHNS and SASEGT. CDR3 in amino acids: CASSEAGADTGELFF. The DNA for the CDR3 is TGTGCCAGCAGTGAAGCTGGGGCGGACACCGGGGAGCTGTTTTTT.

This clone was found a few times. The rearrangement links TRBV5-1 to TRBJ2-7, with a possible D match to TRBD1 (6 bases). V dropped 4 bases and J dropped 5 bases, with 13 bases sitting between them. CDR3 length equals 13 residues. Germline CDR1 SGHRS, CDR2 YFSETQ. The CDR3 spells CASSPTGSNEQYF. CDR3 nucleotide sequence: TGCGCCAGCAGCCCTACAGGGTCCAACGAGCAGTACTTC.

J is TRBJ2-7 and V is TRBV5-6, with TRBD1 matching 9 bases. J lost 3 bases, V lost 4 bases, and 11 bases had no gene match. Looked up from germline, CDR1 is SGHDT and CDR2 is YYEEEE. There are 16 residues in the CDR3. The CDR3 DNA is TGTGCCAGCAGCCAACTACAGGGGGCGCAAGGCTACGAGCAGTACTTC. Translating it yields CASSQLQGAQGYEQYF. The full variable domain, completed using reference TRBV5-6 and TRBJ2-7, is DAGVTQSPTHLIKTRGQQVTLRCSPKSGHDTVSWYQQALGQGPQFIFQYYEEEERQRGNFPDRFSGHQFPNYSSELNVNALLLGDSALYLCASSQLQGAQGYEQYFGPGTRLTVT.

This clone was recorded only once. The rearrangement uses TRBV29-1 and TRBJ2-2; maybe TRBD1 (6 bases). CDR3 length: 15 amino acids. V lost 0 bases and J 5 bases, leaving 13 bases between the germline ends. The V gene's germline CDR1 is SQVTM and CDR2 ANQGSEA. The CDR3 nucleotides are TGCAGCGTTGAAGAAAGAGACAGGCAGACCGGGGAGCTGTTTTTT. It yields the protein CSVEERDRQTGELFF.

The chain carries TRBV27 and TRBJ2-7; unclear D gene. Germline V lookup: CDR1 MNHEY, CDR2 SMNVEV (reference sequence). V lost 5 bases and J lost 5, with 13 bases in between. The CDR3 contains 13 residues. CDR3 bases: TGTGCCAGCAGTCCCCGGAGAGGCCACGAGCAGTACTTC. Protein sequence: CASSPRRGHEQYF.

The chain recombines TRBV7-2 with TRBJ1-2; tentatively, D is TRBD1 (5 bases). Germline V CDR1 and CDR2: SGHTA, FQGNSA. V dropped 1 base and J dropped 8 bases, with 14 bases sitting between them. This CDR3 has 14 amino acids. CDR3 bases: TGTGCCAGCAGCTTAGGGTCAGGGAGGCCCGGCTACACCTTC. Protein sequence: CASSLGSGRPGYTF.

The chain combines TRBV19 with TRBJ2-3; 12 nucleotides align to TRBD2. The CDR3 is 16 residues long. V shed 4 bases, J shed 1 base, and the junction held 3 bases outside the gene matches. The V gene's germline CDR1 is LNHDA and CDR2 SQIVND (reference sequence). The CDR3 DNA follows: TGTGCCAGTAGTACTCGACTAGCGGGGGGCACAGATACGCAGTATTTT. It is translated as CASSTRLAGGTDTQYF.

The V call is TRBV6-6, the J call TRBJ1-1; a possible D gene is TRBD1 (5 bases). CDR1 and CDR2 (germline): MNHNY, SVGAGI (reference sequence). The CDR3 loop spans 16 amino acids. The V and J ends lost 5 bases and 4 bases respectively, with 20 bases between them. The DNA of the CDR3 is TGTGCCAGCAGTAAAGGGGCAGGGAGGGTGGGCACTGAAGCTTTCTTT. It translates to CASSKGAGRVGTEAFF.

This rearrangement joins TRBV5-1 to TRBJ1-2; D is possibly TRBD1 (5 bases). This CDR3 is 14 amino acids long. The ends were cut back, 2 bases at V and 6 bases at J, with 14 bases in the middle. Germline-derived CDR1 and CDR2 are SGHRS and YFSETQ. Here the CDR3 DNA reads TGCGCCAGCAGCTTTACGTTAGAAGGGGATGGCTACACCTTC. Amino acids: CASSFTLEGDGYTF.